This T cell receptor (beta chain) was observed in a study of cytomegalovirus exposure and HLA in healthy donors. Whole-study context: Researchers found that approximately 80% of a few hundred genotyped donors fell within the Caucasian-associated ancestry cluster.

The germline gives CDR1 LNHNV, CDR2 YYDKDF (reference sequence). The CDR3 runs to 15 residues. The ends lost 5 bases at V and 8 bases at J; junction bases unmatched: 9. It was with 60 Vbeta and 13 Jbeta primers that the PCR ran. Libraries were prepared by immunoSEQ multiplex PCR; TCRdb keeps only in-frame clonotypes and omits some of them. The table shows about 190,000 clones, with over 60% occurring only once. Study outcomes and limitations: Most TCR beta V segments were productive about 90% or about 30% of the time in an earlier analysis. Reportedly, diagnosis of cytomegalovirus status by the classifier showed high specificity and sensitivity.

Worth noting for this clone: The antigen is unknown.

The receptor was derived from a woman in her thirties in good health and CMV-seropositive. V usage is TRBV15 and J usage is TRBJ2-1; TRBD2 matches at 10 bases. The sequencing sample was made of PBMCs. The CDR3 DNA sequence: TGTGCCACCAGCTTTCCTAGCGGGAGTTCCGATGAGCAGTTCTTC. Protein sequence: CATSFPSGSSDEQFF.